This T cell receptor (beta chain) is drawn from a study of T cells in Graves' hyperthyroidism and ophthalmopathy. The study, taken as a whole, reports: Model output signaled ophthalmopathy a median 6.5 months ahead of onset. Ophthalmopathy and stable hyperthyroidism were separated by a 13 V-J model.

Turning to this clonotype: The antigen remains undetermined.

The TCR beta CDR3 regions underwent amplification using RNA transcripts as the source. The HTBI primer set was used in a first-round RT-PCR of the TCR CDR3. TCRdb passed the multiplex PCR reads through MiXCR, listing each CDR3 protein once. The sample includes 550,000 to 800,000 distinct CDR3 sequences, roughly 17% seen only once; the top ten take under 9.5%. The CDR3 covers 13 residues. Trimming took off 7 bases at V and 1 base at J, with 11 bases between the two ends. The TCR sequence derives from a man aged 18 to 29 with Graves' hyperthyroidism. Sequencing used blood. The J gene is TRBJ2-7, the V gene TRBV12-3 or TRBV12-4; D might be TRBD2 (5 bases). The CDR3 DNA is TGTGCCAGCACCATTAGAGGGTCCTACGAGCAGTACTTC. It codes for CASTIRGSYEQYF.